This T cell receptor beta chain came from a study of blood T cell repertoires in COVID-19. Some clones are missing from TCRdb's copy, which holds only in-frame ones; the method was immunoSEQ multiplex PCR. The sample lists roughly 100,000 clones; 84% were seen once. This CDR3 region has 11 residues. V was shortened by 7 bases and J by 3 bases, with 7 bases between the two germline ends. Germline V gene sequence: CDR1 ENHRY, CDR2 SYGVKD. Sequenced material: peripheral blood. The V gene is TRBV10-3, the J gene TRBJ2-7; D remains ambiguous. The source is a human donor in a cohort sampled during active COVID-19. CDR3: CAITQNYEQYF. Written as DNA, the CDR3 is TGTGCCATCACGCAGAACTACGAGCAGTACTTC.